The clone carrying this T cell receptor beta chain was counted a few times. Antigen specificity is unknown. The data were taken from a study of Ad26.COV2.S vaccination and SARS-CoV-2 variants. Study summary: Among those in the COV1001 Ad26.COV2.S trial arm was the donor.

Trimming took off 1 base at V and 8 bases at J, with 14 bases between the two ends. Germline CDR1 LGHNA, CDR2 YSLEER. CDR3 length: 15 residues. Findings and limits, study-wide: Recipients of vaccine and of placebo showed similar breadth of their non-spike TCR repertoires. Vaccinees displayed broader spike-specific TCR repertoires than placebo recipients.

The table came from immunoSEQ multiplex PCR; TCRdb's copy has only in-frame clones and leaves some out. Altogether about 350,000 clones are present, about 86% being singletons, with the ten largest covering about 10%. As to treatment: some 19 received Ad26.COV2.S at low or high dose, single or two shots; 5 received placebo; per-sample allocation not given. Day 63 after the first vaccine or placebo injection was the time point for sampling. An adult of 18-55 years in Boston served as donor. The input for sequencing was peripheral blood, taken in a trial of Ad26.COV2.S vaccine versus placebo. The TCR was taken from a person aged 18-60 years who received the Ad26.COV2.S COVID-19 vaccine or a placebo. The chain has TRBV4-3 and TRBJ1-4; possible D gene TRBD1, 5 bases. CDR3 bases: TGCGCCAGCAGCCAAGGTCCACTCGGGGGGGAAAAACTGTTTTTT. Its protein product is CASSQGPLGGEKLFF.